This T cell receptor beta chain is from a study of blood T cell repertoires in COVID-19 (dated by TCRdb to 2018 to 2021). For the wider study: Samples covering the acute and convalescent phases of COVID-19 were provided by collaborators in the United States, Italy and Spain. The material from the prospective study consisted of cDNA or gDNA derived from T cells, B-cell-depleted T cells, or PBMCs. Deeply sampled blood TCRbeta repertoires from subjects exposed to, actively infected with, or recovered from COVID-19 were included in the dataset. The repertoires were released in a freely available public database intended as a resource for research on the immune response to SARS-CoV-2. The samples were drawn from the first 160 participants of the ongoing ImmuneRACE study and from 1,254 subjects provided by 6 global collaborators. A de-identified subject ID, COVID-19 status, age in years and sex were almost always included in the sample metadata. Where available, HLA class I and class II types were taken from metadata supplied by the sample provider and were not determined by assay-based typing. Here is what the overall study found, with its caveats: Clinical and demographic metadata were provided uncurated, with the amount varying by source and participant.

Here V drops 5 bases and J drops 8 bases, and the junction holds 11 bases not matched to any gene. Reading the germline V gene gives CDR1 MDHEN and CDR2 SYDVKM. There are 15 amino acids in the CDR3, from cysteine to phenylalanine inclusive. The read is trimmed to its CDR3 DNA, 45 bases read in frame from base 1. The immunoSEQ Assay, a bias-controlled multiplex PCR, was used to amplify TCRbeta CDR3 regions from genomic DNA. The authors' analysis ran thus. Within the assay, amplification of reference gene primers was used to estimate how many nucleated cells each sample contained. To quantify the absolute abundance of each unique TCRbeta CDR3 rearrangement, sequence reads were collapsed and filtered. For each sample, productive Simpson clonality was calculated by taking the square root of Simpson's diversity index across productive rearrangements. The source is immuneACCESS, and TCRdb retained only in-frame sequences with V and J called. Part of the clones is not carried over; for the studies checked, unresolved V genes explain less than half of this, and the remainder is unexplained. V, J and clone size were drawn from that table, and D and trimming were deduced from the DNA. The sample table records 300,000 or so clones; about 83% of these occur just once. Of the sample, 1.5% to 2% is held by the ten largest clones.

Collaborating institutions collected whole blood in K2EDTA tubes following their own protocols. For TCRbeta analysis, collaborator samples were shipped as frozen whole blood, as isolated PBMCs, or as DNA extracted from either sample type. With regard to this clone: Its antigen is still unknown. No base quality information exists; no much larger clone differs at one position.

This chain joins TRBV28 to TRBJ2-1; 8 of the junction bases match TRBD2. Sequenced material: peripheral blood. The receptor was derived from a woman aged 45-65 years with acute or convalescent COVID-19. DNA sequence: TGTGCCAGCAGTCTTAAATGGACTAGCCTGGATGAGCAGTTCTTC. It codes for CASSLKWTSLDEQFF.